The 26 T cell receptor beta chains below were found in one sample sequenced in a study of molecular identifiers for immune sequencing clone quantification. TCRdb reanalysed the PCR reads using MiXCR and keeps one entry per CDR3 protein. The table lists about 640,000 distinct CDR3 sequences, just under 20% of them singletons. The sequencing input was naive CD8+ T cells from blood, with Jurkat cell RNA spiked in. Subset noted: FACS-sorted CD8+CD4-CCR7+CD45RA+ naive T cells. Receptors were obtained from a human donor in good health. Some libraries in this study had Jurkat cell RNA spiked in.

This clonotype was counted at least ten times. The V gene is TRBV20-1, the J gene TRBJ2-2, with 15 positions matching TRBD2. The CDR3 length is 18 residues. V shed 4 bases and J 6 bases; nucleotides not matched to a gene: 12. The germline V gene encodes CDR1 DFQATT and CDR2 SNEGSKA (reference sequence). This CDR3 reads CSATPGTSGRFFAGELFF. The CDR3 bases are TGCAGTGCTACCCCCGGGACTAGCGGGAGGTTTTTCGCCGGGGAGCTGTTTTTT.

In this sample, this clonotype turned up a few times. The chain is built from TRBV27 and TRBJ2-5, with 12 bases fitting TRBD2. V lost 6 bases to trimming and J lost 5 bases; unmatched junction nucleotides: 4. The length of the CDR3 is 14 residues. Germline CDR1 MNHEY, CDR2 SMNVEV (reference sequence). The CDR3 DNA is TGTGCCAGCAGACTAGCGGGGGGCGTCGAGACCCAGTACTTC. It is translated as CASRLAGGVETQYF.

The rearrangement uses TRBV11-3 and TRBJ2-3; 8 positions match TRBD2. The V and J ends lost 4 bases and 4 bases, in that order; junction bases with no gene match: 13. CDR3 length equals 17 residues. Germline CDR1 reads SGHNT; CDR2 reads YENEEA. This CDR3 reads CASSSRTDARGADTQYF. CDR3 coding DNA: TGTGCCAGCAGCTCCCGCACAGACGCGCGGGGGGCAGATACGCAGTATTTT.

This clonotype was detected ten times or more. The chain joins TRBV4-1 to TRBJ2-3, with 8 positions matching TRBD2. Germline CDR1 and CDR2: MGHRA and YSYEKL. The ends lost 4 bases at V and 1 base at J; junction bases unmatched: 4. The CDR3 runs 15 residues. In DNA form, the CDR3 reads TGCGCCAGCAGCCCCACGACTAGCGGCACAGATACGCAGTATTTT. This sequence encodes CASSPTTSGTDTQYF.

The chain is built from TRBV7-8 and TRBJ2-1; 10 bases match TRBD2. V lost 1 base to trimming and J lost 5 bases; unmatched junction nucleotides: 5. The CDR3 consists of 16 residues. Germline values: CDR1 SGHVS, CDR2 FQNEAQ. The CDR3 reads CASSLEWLAGDNEQFF. Here the CDR3 DNA reads TGTGCCAGCAGCTTAGAGTGGCTAGCGGGAGACAATGAGCAGTTCTTC. Looking up the rest from reference TRBV7-8 and TRBJ2-1 gives the full variable domain: GAGVSQSPRYKVAKRGQDVALRCDPISGHVSLFWYQQALGQGPEFLTYFQNEAQLDKSGLPSDRFFAERPEGSVSTLKIQRTQQEDSAVYLCASSLEWLAGDNEQFFGPGTRLTVL.

This clonotype was counted only a few times. V usage is TRBV7-9 and J usage is TRBJ2-7; D possibly corresponds to TRBD2 (6 bases). V was clipped by 5 bases and J by 3 bases, with 17 bases between them. Per germline, CDR1 SEHNR and CDR2 FQNEAQ (reference sequence). The CDR3 sequence is 15 residues long. CDR3 in amino acids: CASSQSGTYNYEQYF. In nucleotides, the CDR3 is TGTGCCAGCAGCCAGTCCGGGACTTATAACTACGAGCAGTACTTC.

This chain joins TRBV11-2 and TRBJ2-3; the match to TRBD2 covers 9 bases. Germline loops: CDR1 SGHAT, CDR2 FQNNGV. With 0 bases clipped from V and 4 bases from J, the junction kept 14 bases outside the gene matches. This CDR3 has 19 residues. CDR3 sequence (DNA): TGTGCCAGCAGCTTAGATTTGGGTGTAGCGGGAGTTCTTGCAGATACGCAGTATTTT. This translates into CASSLDLGVAGVLADTQYF.

This clonotype showed up just a few times. V and J are TRBV27 and TRBJ2-7; D may be TRBD1 or TRBD2 (5 bases each). Germline values: CDR1 MNHEY, CDR2 SMNVEV (reference sequence). V was shortened by 3 bases and J by 3 bases, with 12 bases between the two germline ends. CDR3 length equals 14 residues. CDR3: CASSFGAGNYEQYF. The CDR3, as DNA: TGTGCCAGCAGTTTCGGGGCAGGGAACTACGAGCAGTACTTC.

This clonotype was seen only a few times. The chain combines TRBV12-3 or TRBV12-4 with TRBJ2-5, with D unresolved. Between the trimmed V and J ends, which lost 5 bases and 5 bases, there was a span of 12 bases. The CDR3 runs to 13 residues. The CDR3 bases are TGTGCCAGCAGTCCTCCTTCGTCGGAGACCCAGTACTTC. Amino acid sequence: CASSPPSSETQYF.

Comments on this clonotype: Possible read error: a much larger clone is one base away. The V and J genes are TRBV4-1 and TRBJ2-1; the D is unclear. The germline CDR1 and CDR2 sequences are MGHRA and YSYEKL. The CDR3 runs to 18 residues. Trimming stripped 4 bases from V and 8 bases from J, with 27 bases between. The CDR3 coding sequence is TGCGCCAGCAGCCGAACGGCTTTCGAGGTAGCACGAGACGATGAGCAGTTCTTC. Translation: CASSRTAFEVARDDEQFF.

This clonotype was observed many times. The chain employs TRBV20-1 and TRBJ1-6; the D is unclear. Germline V gives CDR1 DFQATT, CDR2 SNEGSKA (reference sequence). The CDR3 contains 17 residues. With 0 bases removed from V and 4 bases from J, the gap between germline ends came to 16 bases. The CDR3 DNA reads TGCAGTGCTAGAGATTTGGGCACAACCTCGTATAATTCACCCCTCCACTTT. This codes for CSARDLGTTSYNSPLHF.

For this clonotype: Given a much more abundant clone one base away, this may be a read error. This chain links TRBV20-1 with TRBJ2-5, with a weak D call TRBD2 (7 bases). Germline V CDR1 and CDR2: DFQATT, SNEGSKA (reference sequence). CDR3 length: 17 residues. V was cut by 0 bases and J by 7 bases, with 24 bases left in between. The CDR3 coding sequence is TGCAGTGCTAGAGAGATTGTGGCGGGGGCCCGGTCAGGGACCCAGTACTTC. Its protein product is CSAREIVAGARSGTQYF.

This clonotype occurred many times. The chain carries TRBV5-5 and TRBJ2-7, with a possible D match to TRBD2 (5 bases). The CDR3 loop spans 15 amino acids. CDR1 and CDR2 from the germline V gene are SGHKS and YYEKEE (reference sequence). V was cut by 0 bases and J by 3 bases, with 13 bases left in between. The CDR3 region is CASSLAGSLGYEQYF. CDR3 nucleotides: TGTGCCAGCAGCTTGGCGGGGTCATTAGGCTACGAGCAGTACTTC. The full variable domain, rest sourced from reference TRBV5-5 and TRBJ2-7, is DAGVTQSPTHLIKTRGQQVTLRCSPISGHKSVSWYQQVLGQGPQFIFQYYEKEERGRGNFPDRFSARQFPNYSSELNVNALLLGDSALYLCASSLAGSLGYEQYFGPGTRLTVT.

This clonotype was seen more than once but under ten times. This chain links TRBV20-1 with TRBJ2-7; TRBD1 aligns across 12 bases. Losses at the gene ends were 2 bases for V and 4 bases for J; bases not matched to a gene: 6. The V gene's germline CDR1 is DFQATT and CDR2 SNEGSKA (reference sequence). The CDR3 is 15 amino acids. This CDR3 reads CSARLLGQGAYEQYF. The CDR3 nucleotides read TGCAGTGCTAGACTCTTGGGACAGGGGGCTTACGAGCAGTACTTC.

The table lists this clonotype with a few counts. The chain recombines TRBV12-3 or TRBV12-4 with TRBJ1-2; D gene ambiguous. V was pared by 1 base and J by 1 base, with 7 bases between. This CDR3 comprises 14 residues. The chain's CDR3 is CASSLDTHNYGYTF. The DNA of the CDR3 is TGTGCCAGCAGTTTAGATACACATAACTATGGCTACACCTTC.

This clonotype was counted many times. This sequence joins TRBV30 and TRBJ2-2; D remains ambiguous. The length of the CDR3 is 13 residues. The germline gives CDR1 GTSNPN, CDR2 SVGIG (reference sequence). Deletions cut 2 bases from V and 0 bases from J, with 4 bases between. The CDR3 DNA reads TGTGCCTGGAGTTGGGCGAACACCGGGGAGCTGTTTTTT. The encoded protein is CAWSWANTGELFF.

This clonotype was recorded a few times. The DNA for the CDR3 is TGTGCCAGCAGCTGGGGTAGTGGAGAGACCCAGTACTTC. This codes for CASSWGSGETQYF. The chain links TRBV11-2 to TRBJ2-5, with D uncertain. The CDR3 is 13 residues long. Germline V gives CDR1 SGHAT, CDR2 FQNNGV. V lost 4 bases to trimming and J lost 4 bases, with 10 bases between them.

The CDR3, as DNA: TGTGCCAGCAGCTTAGACGGGACCCAAGAGACCCAGTACTTC. Residues: CASSLDGTQETQYF. V is TRBV11-2 and J is TRBJ2-5, with D perhaps TRBD1 or TRBD2 (5 bases each). Germline CDR1 and CDR2: SGHAT and FQNNGV. V dropped 0 bases and J dropped 1 base, with 6 bases sitting between them. CDR3 length: 14 amino acids.

This clonotype was found many times. The gene calls are TRBV3-1 and TRBJ2-1; D is undetermined. The CDR3 has 14 residues. Germline CDR1 and CDR2: LGHDT and YNNKEL (reference sequence). Trimming stripped 4 bases from V and 6 bases from J, with 13 bases between. The CDR3 nucleotides read TGTGCCAGCAGCCCCGGGCCACAGCCCAATGAGCAGTTCTTC. Translated, it gives CASSPGPQPNEQFF.

A note on this clonotype: Possible read error: a much larger clone is one base away. No conserved phenylalanine or tryptophan is present at the end of the CDR3, so a read error is the likely explanation. The J gene is TRBJ2-7, the V gene TRBV2, with D tentatively TRBD1 (5 bases). With 4 bases removed from V and 2 bases from J, the gap between germline ends came to 12 bases. This CDR3 has 14 amino acids. CDR1 is SNHLY, CDR2 FYNNEI, per germline. The CDR3 loop is CASSARLTAYEQYC. The CDR3, as DNA: TGTGCCAGCAGTGCGAGGCTGACAGCCTACGAGCAGTACTGC.

This clonotype was seen many times. J is TRBJ2-2 and V is TRBV5-1; D is ambiguous. Trimming cost V 3 bases and J 8 bases, with 11 bases left between them. Germline assignment: CDR1 SGHRS and CDR2 YFSETQ. This CDR3 contains 13 residues. CDR3 region: CASSSASRGELFF. CDR3 sequence (DNA): TGCGCCAGCAGCTCGGCTTCAAGGGGGGAGCTGTTTTTT.

This clonotype was detected only a few times. V gene TRBV2 combines with J gene TRBJ2-1, with 7 bases that match TRBD2. Per the germline V gene, CDR1 is SNHLY and CDR2 is FYNNEI. The ends lost 1 base at V and 3 bases at J; junction bases unmatched: 6. The CDR3 is 16 amino acids. This CDR3 reads CASSEGVSGLYNEQFF. In nucleotides, the CDR3 is TGTGCCAGCAGTGAAGGGGTTAGCGGGCTCTACAATGAGCAGTTCTTC.

This clonotype was seen repeatedly, ten times or more. This rearrangement joins TRBV12-3 or TRBV12-4 to TRBJ2-4; a possible D gene is TRBD2 (6 bases). This CDR3 contains 16 residues. Trimming left V 3 bases short and J 2 bases short, with 14 bases between. The CDR3 DNA follows: TGTGCCAGCAGTTTCGTGGGAGGCTGGACCAAAAACATTCAGTACTTC. Translated: CASSFVGGWTKNIQYF.

This clonotype was seen repeatedly, ten times or more. The chain employs TRBV7-9 and TRBJ1-1; TRBD1 matches 9 bases. Germline CDR1 reads SEHNR; CDR2 reads FQNEAQ (reference sequence). CDR3 size: 14 residues. V was pared by 5 bases and J by 5 bases, with 6 bases of the junction left unmatched. As DNA, the CDR3 is TGTGCCAGCAGCCCCATGACAGGGGGGACTGAAGCTTTCTTT. The encoded protein is CASSPMTGGTEAFF.

This clonotype appeared many times. The rearrangement uses TRBV4-3 and TRBJ1-6, with D maybe TRBD1 (5 bases). The CDR3 totals 14 residues. The germline V gene has CDR1 LGHNA and CDR2 YSLEER. V shed 3 bases and J shed 9 bases, with 12 bases lying between them. The CDR3 reads CASSHGDSLSPLHF. In nucleotides, the CDR3 is TGCGCCAGCAGCCATGGAGACAGTCTTTCACCCCTCCACTTT.

In its sample, this clonotype was seen many times. CDR3 nucleotide sequence: TGTGCCAGTAACCTAGGGGGTGATCAGCCCCAGCATTTT. It codes for CASNLGGDQPQHF. The V and J genes are TRBV19 and TRBJ1-5, with D maybe TRBD1 (6 bases). V was pared by 7 bases and J by 5 bases, with 12 bases between. The CDR3 extends over 13 amino acids. Germline loops: CDR1 LNHDA, CDR2 SQIVND (reference sequence).